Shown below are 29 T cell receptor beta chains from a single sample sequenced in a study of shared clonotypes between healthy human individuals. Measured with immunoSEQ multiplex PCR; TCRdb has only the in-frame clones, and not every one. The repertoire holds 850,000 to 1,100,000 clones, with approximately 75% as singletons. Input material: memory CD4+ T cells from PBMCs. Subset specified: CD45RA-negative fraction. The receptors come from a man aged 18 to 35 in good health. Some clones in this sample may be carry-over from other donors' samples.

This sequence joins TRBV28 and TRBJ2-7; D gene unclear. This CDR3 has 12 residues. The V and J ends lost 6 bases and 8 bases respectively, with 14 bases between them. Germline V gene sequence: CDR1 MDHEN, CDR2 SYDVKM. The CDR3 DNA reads TGTGCCAGCAGGGGTACAGTGGCGAAGCAGTACTTC. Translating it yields CASRGTVAKQYF. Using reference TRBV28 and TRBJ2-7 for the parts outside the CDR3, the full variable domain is DVKVTQSSRYLVKRTGEKVFLECVQDMDHENMFWYRQDPGLGLRLIYFSYDVKMKEKGDIPEGYSVSREKKERFSLILESASTNQTSMYLCASRGTVAKQYFGPGTRLTVT.

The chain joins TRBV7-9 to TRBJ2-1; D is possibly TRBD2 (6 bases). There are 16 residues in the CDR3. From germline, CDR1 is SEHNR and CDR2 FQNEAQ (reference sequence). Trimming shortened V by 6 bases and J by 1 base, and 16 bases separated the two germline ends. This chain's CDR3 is CASRTRLVGSYNEQFF. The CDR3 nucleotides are TGTGCCAGCAGGACCCGACTAGTCGGTTCCTACAATGAGCAGTTCTTC.

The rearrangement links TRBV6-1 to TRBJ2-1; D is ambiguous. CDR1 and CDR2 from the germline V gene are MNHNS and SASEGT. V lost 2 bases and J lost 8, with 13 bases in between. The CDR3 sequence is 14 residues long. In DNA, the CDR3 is TGTGCCAGCAGTGAAAACCCTAGTTCCCATGAGCAGTTCTTC. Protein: CASSENPSSHEQFF.

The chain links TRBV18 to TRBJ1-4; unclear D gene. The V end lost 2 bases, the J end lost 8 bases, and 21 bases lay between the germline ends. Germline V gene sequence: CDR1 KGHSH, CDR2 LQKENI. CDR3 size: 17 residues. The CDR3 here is CASSPRQLGSGNEKLFF. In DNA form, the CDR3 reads TGTGCCAGCTCACCAAGGCAGCTGGGGTCCGGGAACGAAAAACTGTTTTTT.

CDR3 loop: CATRYGLAGYEQYF. The CDR3 DNA reads as TGTGCCACCCGATATGGACTAGCGGGATACGAGCAGTACTTC. The chain combines TRBV15 with TRBJ2-7, with TRBD2 matching over 12 bases. Per the germline V gene, CDR1 is LNHNV and CDR2 is YYDKDF (reference sequence). CDR3 size: 14 residues. With 8 bases clipped from V and 4 bases from J, the junction kept 6 bases outside the gene matches.

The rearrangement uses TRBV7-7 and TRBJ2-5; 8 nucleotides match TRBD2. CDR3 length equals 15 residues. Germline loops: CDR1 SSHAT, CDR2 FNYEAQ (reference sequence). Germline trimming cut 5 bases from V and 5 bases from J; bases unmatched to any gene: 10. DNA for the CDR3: TGTGCCAGCAGCCAACTAGCGGTAGTGGGGGAGACCCAGTACTTC. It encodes CASSQLAVVGETQYF.

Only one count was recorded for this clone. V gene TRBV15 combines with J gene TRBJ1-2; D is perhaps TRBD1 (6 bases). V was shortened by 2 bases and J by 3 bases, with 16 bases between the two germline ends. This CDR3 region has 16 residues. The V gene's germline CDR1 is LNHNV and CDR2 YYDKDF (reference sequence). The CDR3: CATSRTGAEGDYGYTF. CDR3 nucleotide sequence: TGTGCCACCAGCAGAACCGGGGCTGAGGGGGACTATGGCTACACCTTC.

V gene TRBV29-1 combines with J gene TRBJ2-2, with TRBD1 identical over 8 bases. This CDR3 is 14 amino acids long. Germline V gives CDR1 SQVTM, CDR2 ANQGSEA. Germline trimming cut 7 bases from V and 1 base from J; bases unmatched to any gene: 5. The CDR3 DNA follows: TGCAGCGGAGGGACAGGCGTGAACACCGGGGAGCTGTTTTTT. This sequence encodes CSGGTGVNTGELFF.

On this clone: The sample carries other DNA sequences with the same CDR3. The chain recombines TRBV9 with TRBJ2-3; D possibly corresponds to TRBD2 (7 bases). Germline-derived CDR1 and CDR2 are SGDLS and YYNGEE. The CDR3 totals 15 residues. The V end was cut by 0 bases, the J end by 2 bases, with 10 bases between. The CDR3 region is CASSVVAGATDTQYF. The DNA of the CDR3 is TGTGCCAGCAGCGTAGTTGCGGGGGCCACAGATACGCAGTATTTT.

DNA of the CDR3: TGTGCCAGCAAGGAAGTAGCGGGAGCCGGGGAGCTGTTTTTT. Translating gives CASKEVAGAGELFF. V usage is TRBV28 and J usage is TRBJ2-2, with 9 bases that match TRBD2. The V gene's germline CDR1 is MDHEN and CDR2 SYDVKM. V was pared by 7 bases and J by 6 bases, with 6 bases of the junction left unmatched. This CDR3 is built from 14 residues.

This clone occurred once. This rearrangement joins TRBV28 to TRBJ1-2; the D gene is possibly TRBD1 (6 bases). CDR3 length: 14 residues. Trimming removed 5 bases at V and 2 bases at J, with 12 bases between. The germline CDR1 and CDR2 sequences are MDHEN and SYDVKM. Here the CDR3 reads CASSPYTGNYGYTF. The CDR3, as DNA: TGTGCCAGCAGTCCCTATACAGGGAACTATGGCTACACCTTC.

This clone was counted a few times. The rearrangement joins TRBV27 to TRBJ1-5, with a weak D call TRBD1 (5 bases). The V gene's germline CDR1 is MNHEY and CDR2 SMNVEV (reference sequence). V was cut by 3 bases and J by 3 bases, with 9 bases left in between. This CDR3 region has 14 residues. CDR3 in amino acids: CASSFRRANQPQHF. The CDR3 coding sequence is TGTGCCAGCAGTTTCCGCAGGGCCAATCAGCCCCAGCATTTT.

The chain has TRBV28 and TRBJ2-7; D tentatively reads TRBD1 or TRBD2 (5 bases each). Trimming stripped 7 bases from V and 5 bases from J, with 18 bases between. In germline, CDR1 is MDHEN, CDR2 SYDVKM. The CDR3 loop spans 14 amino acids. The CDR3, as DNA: TGTGCCAGCATCGGGATAGACAGTCCCCACGAGCAGTACTTC. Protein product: CASIGIDSPHEQYF.

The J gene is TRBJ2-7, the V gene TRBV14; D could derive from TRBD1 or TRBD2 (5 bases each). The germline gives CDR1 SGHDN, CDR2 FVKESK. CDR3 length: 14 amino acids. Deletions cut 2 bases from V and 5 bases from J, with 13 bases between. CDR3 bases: TGTGCCAGCAGCCAACCAGGGACGAGGAACGAGCAGTACTTC. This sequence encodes CASSQPGTRNEQYF. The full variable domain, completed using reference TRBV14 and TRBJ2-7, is EAGVTQFPSHSVIEKGQTVTLRCDPISGHDNLYWYRRVMGKEIKFLLHFVKESKQDESGMPNNRFLAERTGGTYSTLKVQPAELEDSGVYFCASSQPGTRNEQYFGPGTRLTVT.

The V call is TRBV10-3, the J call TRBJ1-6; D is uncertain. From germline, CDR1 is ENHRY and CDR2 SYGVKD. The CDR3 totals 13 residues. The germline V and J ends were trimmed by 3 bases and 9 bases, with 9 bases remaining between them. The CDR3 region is CAISEGGSSPLHF. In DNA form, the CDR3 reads TGTGCCATCAGTGAAGGCGGGAGTTCACCCCTCCACTTT.

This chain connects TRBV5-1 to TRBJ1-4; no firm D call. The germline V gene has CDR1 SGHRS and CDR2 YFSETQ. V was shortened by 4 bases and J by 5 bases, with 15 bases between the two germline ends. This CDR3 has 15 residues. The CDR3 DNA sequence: TGCGCCAGCAGCGCGGTGGACCGACGCAATGAAAAACTGTTTTTT. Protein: CASSAVDRRNEKLFF.

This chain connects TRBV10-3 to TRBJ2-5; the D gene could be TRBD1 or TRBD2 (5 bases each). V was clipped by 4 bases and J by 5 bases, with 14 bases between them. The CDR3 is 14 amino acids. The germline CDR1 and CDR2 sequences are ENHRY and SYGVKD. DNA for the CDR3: TGTGCCATCAGTGCGGGGCAGGGCCCGGAGACCCAGTACTTC. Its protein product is CAISAGQGPETQYF.

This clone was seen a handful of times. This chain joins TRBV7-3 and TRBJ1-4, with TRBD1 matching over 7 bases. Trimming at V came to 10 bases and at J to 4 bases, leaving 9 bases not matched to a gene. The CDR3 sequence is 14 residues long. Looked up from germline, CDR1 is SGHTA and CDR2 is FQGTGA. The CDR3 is CATPRDSLNEKLFF. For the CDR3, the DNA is TGTGCCACCCCCCGGGACAGCCTTAATGAAAAACTGTTTTTT. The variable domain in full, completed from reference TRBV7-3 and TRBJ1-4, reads GAGVSQTPSNKVTEKGKYVELRCDPISGHTALYWYRQSLGQGPEFLIYFQGTGAADDSGLPNDRFFAVRPEGSVSTLKIQRTERGDSAVYLCATPRDSLNEKLFFGSGTQLSVL.

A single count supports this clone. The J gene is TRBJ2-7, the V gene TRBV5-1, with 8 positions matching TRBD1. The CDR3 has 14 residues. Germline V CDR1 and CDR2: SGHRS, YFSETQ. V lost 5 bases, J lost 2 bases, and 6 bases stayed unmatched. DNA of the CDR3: TGCGCCAGCAGGAACGGACAGGGTGCCTACGAGCAGTACTTC. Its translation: CASRNGQGAYEQYF. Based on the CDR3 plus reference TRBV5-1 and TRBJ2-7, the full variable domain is KAGVTQTPRYLIKTRGQQVTLSCSPISGHRSVSWYQQTPGQGLQFLFEYFSETQRNKGNFPGRFSGRQFSNSRSEMNVSTLELGDSALYLCASRNGQGAYEQYFGPGTRLTVT.

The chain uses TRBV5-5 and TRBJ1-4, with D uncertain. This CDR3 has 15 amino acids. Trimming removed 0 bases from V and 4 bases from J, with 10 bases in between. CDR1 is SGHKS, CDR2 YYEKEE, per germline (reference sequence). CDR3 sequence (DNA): TGTGCCAGCAGCTTGGCCGGTCTCCATAATGAAAAACTGTTTTTT. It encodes CASSLAGLHNEKLFF.

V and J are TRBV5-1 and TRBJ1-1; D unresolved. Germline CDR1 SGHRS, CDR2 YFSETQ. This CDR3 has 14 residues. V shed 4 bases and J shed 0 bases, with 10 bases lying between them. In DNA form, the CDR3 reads TGCGCCAGCAGCCTAAAAGAACTGAACACTGAAGCTTTCTTT. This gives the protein CASSLKELNTEAFF.

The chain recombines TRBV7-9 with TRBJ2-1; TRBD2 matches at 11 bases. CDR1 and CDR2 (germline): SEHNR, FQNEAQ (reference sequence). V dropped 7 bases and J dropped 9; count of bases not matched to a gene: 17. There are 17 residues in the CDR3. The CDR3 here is CASTKRAVLAGEGEQFF. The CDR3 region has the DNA TGTGCCAGCACCAAGAGAGCTGTACTAGCGGGAGAGGGTGAGCAGTTCTTC.

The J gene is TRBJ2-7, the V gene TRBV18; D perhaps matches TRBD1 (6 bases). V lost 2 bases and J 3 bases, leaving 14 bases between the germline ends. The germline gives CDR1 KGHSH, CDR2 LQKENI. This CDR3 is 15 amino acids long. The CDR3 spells CASSPIDTGIYEQYF. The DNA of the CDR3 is TGTGCCAGCTCACCAATTGACACAGGGATCTACGAGCAGTACTTC.

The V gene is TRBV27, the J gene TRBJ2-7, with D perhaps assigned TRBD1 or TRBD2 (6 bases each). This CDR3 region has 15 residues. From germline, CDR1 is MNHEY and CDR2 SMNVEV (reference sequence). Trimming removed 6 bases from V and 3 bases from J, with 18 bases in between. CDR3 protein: CASSPRWGAIYEQYF. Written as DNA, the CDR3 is TGTGCCAGCAGCCCCCGATGGGGGGCGATCTACGAGCAGTACTTC.

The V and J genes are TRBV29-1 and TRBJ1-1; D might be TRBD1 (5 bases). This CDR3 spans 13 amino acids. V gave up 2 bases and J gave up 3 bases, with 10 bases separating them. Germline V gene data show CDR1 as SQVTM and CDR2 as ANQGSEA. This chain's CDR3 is CSVERLRDTEAFF. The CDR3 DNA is TGCAGCGTTGAAAGACTCAGGGACACTGAAGCTTTCTTT. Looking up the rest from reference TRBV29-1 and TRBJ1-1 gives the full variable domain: SAVISQKPSRDICQRGTSLTIQCQVDSQVTMMFWYRQQPGQSLTLIATANQGSEATYESGFVIDKFPISRPNLTFSTLTVSNMSPEDSSIYLCSVERLRDTEAFFGQGTRLTVV.

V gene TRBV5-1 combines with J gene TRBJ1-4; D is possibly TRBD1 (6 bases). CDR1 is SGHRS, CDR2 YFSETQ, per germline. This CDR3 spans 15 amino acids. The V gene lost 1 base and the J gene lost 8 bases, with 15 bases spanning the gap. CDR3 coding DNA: TGCGCCAGCAGCTTGAAAAGGGGGGGTAAGGAAAAACTGTTTTTT. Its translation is CASSLKRGGKEKLFF. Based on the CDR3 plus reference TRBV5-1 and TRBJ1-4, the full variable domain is KAGVTQTPRYLIKTRGQQVTLSCSPISGHRSVSWYQQTPGQGLQFLFEYFSETQRNKGNFPGRFSGRQFSNSRSEMNVSTLELGDSALYLCASSLKRGGKEKLFFGSGTQLSVL.

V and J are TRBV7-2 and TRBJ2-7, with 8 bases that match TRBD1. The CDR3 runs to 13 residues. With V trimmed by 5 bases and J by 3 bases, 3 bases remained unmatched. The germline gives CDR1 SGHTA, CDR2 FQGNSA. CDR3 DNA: TGTGCCAGCAGCAGGACAGGGAACTACGAGCAGTACTTC. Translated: CASSRTGNYEQYF. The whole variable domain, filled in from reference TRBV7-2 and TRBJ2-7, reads GAGVSQSPSNKVTEKGKDVELRCDPISGHTALYWYRQSLGQGLEFLIYFQGNSAPDKSGLPSDRFSAERTGGSVSTLTIQRTQQEDSAVYLCASSRTGNYEQYFGPGTRLTVT.

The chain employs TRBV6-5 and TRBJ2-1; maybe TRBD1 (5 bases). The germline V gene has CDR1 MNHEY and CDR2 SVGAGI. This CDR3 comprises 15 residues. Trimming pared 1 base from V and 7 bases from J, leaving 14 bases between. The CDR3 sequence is CASSYWGLGRNEQFF. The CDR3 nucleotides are TGTGCCAGCAGTTACTGGGGCCTTGGTAGGAATGAGCAGTTCTTC.

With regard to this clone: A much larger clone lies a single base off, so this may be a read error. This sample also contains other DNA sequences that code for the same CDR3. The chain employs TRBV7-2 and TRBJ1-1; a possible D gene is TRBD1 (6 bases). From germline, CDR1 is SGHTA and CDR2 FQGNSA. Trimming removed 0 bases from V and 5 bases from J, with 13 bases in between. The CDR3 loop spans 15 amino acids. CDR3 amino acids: CASSLASRGWTEAFF. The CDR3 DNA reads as TGTGCCAGCAGCTTAGCATCCAGGGGTTGGACTGAAGCTTTCTTT.